The next 9 T cell receptor beta chains were all read from a single sample in a study of radiation and T cells in renal cell carcinoma. The table came from immunoSEQ multiplex PCR; TCRdb's copy has only in-frame clones and leaves some out. The table shows 60,000 to 65,000 clones, with around 77% occurring only once. Time point reported: blood 2 weeks post-SBRT. Treatment defined: 15 Gy SBRT to primary tumor, nephrectomy 4 weeks later. The sample here was blood, taken from a patient whose treatment included radiotherapy and nephrectomy. Receptor source: a man in his 60s with renal cell carcinoma.

This rearrangement joins TRBV2 to TRBJ1-5; possible D gene TRBD1, 6 bases. This CDR3 spans 15 amino acids. Trimming cost V 5 bases and J 0 bases, with 11 bases left between them. CDR1 and CDR2 (germline): SNHLY, FYNNEI. CDR3 in DNA: TGTGCCAGCAGTCCTTCCAGGGGTAGCAATCAGCCCCAGCATTTT. This codes for CASSPSRGSNQPQHF. The variable domain in full, with the rest retrieved from reference TRBV2 and TRBJ1-5, is EPEVTQTPSHQVTQMGQEVILRCVPISNHLYFYWYRQILGQKVEFLVSFYNNEISEKSEIFDDQFSVERPDGSNFTLKIRSTKLEDSAMYFCASSPSRGSNQPQHFGDGTRLSIL.

This chain joins TRBV5-1 and TRBJ2-2; D remains unclear. The CDR3 is 14 residues long. The ends were cut back, 4 bases at V and 2 bases at J, with 9 bases in the middle. Germline V lookup: CDR1 SGHRS, CDR2 YFSETQ. CDR3 nucleotides: TGCGCCAGCAGCCCCCTTGACAACACCGGGGAGCTGTTTTTT. Translation gives CASSPLDNTGELFF.

The V call is TRBV10-1, the J call TRBJ2-3; a possible D gene is TRBD1 (6 bases). Trimming removed 6 bases at V and 1 base at J, with 14 bases between. This CDR3 has 15 amino acids. CDR1 and CDR2 (germline): WNHNN, SYGVQD (reference sequence). For the CDR3, the DNA is TGCGCCAGCAGCGACAGGCAGGGAGGCACAGATACGCAGTATTTT. Translating gives CASSDRQGGTDTQYF.

This clone has just a few counts. The chain carries TRBV2 and TRBJ1-5; D is unclear. Germline V gives CDR1 SNHLY, CDR2 FYNNEI. V was trimmed by 3 bases and J by 7 bases, leaving 7 bases between them. This CDR3 region has 12 residues. DNA of the CDR3: TGTGCCAGCAGTGAGCAGGTCCAGCCCCAGCATTTT. It is translated as CASSEQVQPQHF.

The J gene is TRBJ1-4, the V gene TRBV4-3, with D tentatively TRBD1 (6 bases). Germline CDR1 LGHNA, CDR2 YSLEER. V lost 4 bases and J 9 bases, leaving 18 bases between the germline ends. There are 15 residues in the CDR3. CDR3 sequence reads: CASSPSNREGQKLFF. CDR3 nucleotides: TGCGCCAGCAGCCCAAGTAACAGGGAGGGACAAAAACTGTTTTTT.

The genes are TRBV20-1 and TRBJ2-3, with D perhaps matching TRBD2 (5 bases). The CDR3 covers 11 residues. Germline CDR1 reads DFQATT; CDR2 reads SNEGSKA (reference sequence). Trimming took 5 bases from V and 8 from J, leaving 11 bases between them. The CDR3 loop reads CSALQRLTQYF. The CDR3 nucleotides are TGCAGTGCTCTACAGCGGCTTACGCAGTATTTT.

This clone was counted at least ten times. V gene TRBV5-1 combines with J gene TRBJ2-2; D is ambiguous. The CDR3 is 14 amino acids. Trimming shortened V by 0 bases and J by 1 base, and 4 bases separated the two germline ends. Germline lookup yields CDR1 SGHRS and CDR2 YFSETQ. This CDR3 reads CASSLAGNTGELFF. CDR3 coding DNA: TGCGCCAGCAGCTTGGCTGGGAACACCGGGGAGCTGTTTTTT.

V is TRBV19 and J is TRBJ1-2; weak D call: TRBD1 (5 bases). This CDR3 region has 15 residues. Germline-derived CDR1 and CDR2 are LNHDA and SQIVND (reference sequence). Trimming pared 2 bases from V and 7 bases from J, leaving 17 bases between. The CDR3 sequence is CASSINSAGRSGYTF. CDR3 DNA sequence: TGTGCCAGTAGTATAAATTCGGCAGGGCGGAGTGGCTACACCTTC.

This clone was seen a few times. V gene TRBV7-7 combines with J gene TRBJ2-2; TRBD1 aligns across 9 bases. CDR3 length: 15 amino acids. V lost 7 bases and J lost 6; bases outside the gene matches: 9. Per the germline V gene, CDR1 is SSHAT and CDR2 is FNYEAQ (reference sequence). The CDR3 nucleotides read TGTGCCAGCACCCCTGGAACAGGGGGCTCCGGGGAGCTGTTTTTT. It encodes CASTPGTGGSGELFF.